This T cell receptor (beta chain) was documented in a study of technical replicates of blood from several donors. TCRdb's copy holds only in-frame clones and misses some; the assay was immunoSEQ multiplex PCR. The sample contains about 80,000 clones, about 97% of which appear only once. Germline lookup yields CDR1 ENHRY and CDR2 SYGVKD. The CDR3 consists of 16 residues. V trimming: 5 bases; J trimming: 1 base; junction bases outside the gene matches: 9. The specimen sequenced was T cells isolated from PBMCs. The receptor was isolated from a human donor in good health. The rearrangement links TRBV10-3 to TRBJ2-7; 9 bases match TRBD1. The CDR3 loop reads CAISLTGDRVSYEQYF. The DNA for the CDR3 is TGTGCCATCAGTCTCACTGGGGACAGGGTGTCCTACGAGCAGTACTTC.